This note documents a single T cell receptor (beta chain) sequence. The antigen remains undetermined. This sample was taken from a study of cytomegalovirus exposure and HLA in healthy donors. The study, taken as a whole, reports: Sequence variants that were highly shared formed a cluster that was likely a sequencing artifact.

Participants comprised healthy donors of bone marrow. Though probably carrying unrecorded immune exposures, donors were nominally healthy at sampling. Per germline, CDR1 SQVTM and CDR2 ANQGSEA. Trimming removed 7 bases from V and 1 base from J, with 10 bases in between. The CDR3 is 13 residues long. The PCR was carried out with 60 Vbeta primers and 13 Jbeta primers. Only in-frame clones appear in the TCRdb table, and some are missing; sequencing was by immunoSEQ multiplex PCR. The table lists around 110,000 clones, around 78% of them singletons. The TCR originated in a man younger than 40 in good health and CMV-seronegative. The chain carries TRBV29-1 and TRBJ2-2; the D gene is possibly TRBD2 (6 bases). Sequenced material: PBMCs. In nucleotides, the CDR3 is TGCAGCGCCGGTAGCGGGAACACCGGGGAGCTGTTTTTT. Translation gives CSAGSGNTGELFF.